The TCR beta chain described here comes from a study of blood T cell repertoires in COVID-19. The overall study: The United States, Italy and Spain provided the acute and convalescent COVID-19 samples. T cells, B-cell-depleted T cells, or PBMCs provided the cDNA or gDNA that served as material.

Authors' methods: Amplification with reference gene primers provided the estimates of nucleated cell counts. Using immunoSEQ multiplex PCR, the repertoire was profiled, and TCRdb retains in-frame clones only, with some absent. V and J calls and clone size are copied from that table; D and trimming were computed from the DNA. This table holds around 300,000 clones, around 87% found once. In assigning cohorts, the study relied on participant-reported clinical history. The receptor was derived from a young woman who had recovered from COVID-19. Sequencing was carried out using PBMCs or T cells enriched from blood (not recorded which).

In DNA form, the CDR3 reads TGTGCCAGCAGTTTCAATAGCAATCAGCCCCAGCATTTT. It specifies CASSFNSNQPQHF. The J gene is TRBJ1-5, the V gene TRBV12-3 or TRBV12-4; D is undetermined. The CDR3 has 13 amino acids. Trimming shortened V by 3 bases and J by 0 bases, and 3 bases separated the two germline ends.